These 2 T cell receptor beta chains share one sample of origin, sequenced in a study of T-cell memory formation after mild COVID-19. TCRdb redid the calling of the 5' RACE reads with MiXCR, one entry per CDR3 protein. The sample shows about 210,000 distinct CDR3 sequences, around 25% of them seen only once. The sequenced sample consisted of PBMCs or a T cell subset sorted from them (not recorded which). These receptors all come from an adult woman who had mild COVID-19 (a few samples of this study predate the infection). Cell type and time point are not known.

This clonotype was detected a few times. V and J are TRBV20-1 and TRBJ2-7; D might be TRBD2 (7 bases). Per germline, CDR1 DFQATT and CDR2 SNEGSKA (reference sequence). This CDR3 region has 13 residues. V shed 2 bases and J shed 3 bases, with 11 bases lying between them. The CDR3 nucleotides read TGCAGTGCTAGACAGGGAGGGGGCTACGAGCAGTACTTC. It specifies CSARQGGGYEQYF.

Many counts were recorded for this clonotype. The chain employs TRBV7-9 and TRBJ2-1, with a weak D call TRBD2 (6 bases). Germline values: CDR1 SEHNR, CDR2 FQNEAQ (reference sequence). V shed 6 bases and J shed 4 bases, with 10 bases lying between them. The CDR3 runs 13 residues. CDR3 amino acids: CASRRENYNEQFF. DNA for the CDR3: TGTGCCAGCAGACGGGAGAATTACAATGAGCAGTTCTTC.